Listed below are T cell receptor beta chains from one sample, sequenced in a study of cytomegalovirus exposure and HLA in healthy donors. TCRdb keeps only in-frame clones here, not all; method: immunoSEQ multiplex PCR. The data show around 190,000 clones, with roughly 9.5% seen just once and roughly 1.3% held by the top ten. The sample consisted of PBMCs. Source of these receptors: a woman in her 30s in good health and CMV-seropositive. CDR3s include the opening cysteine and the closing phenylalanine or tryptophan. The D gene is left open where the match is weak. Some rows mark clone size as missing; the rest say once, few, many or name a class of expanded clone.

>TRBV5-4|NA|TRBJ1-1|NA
CASSLEQAMNTEAFF
TGTGCCAGCAGCTTGGAACAGGCTATGAACACTGAAGCTTTCTTT
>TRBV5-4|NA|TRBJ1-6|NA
CASTVEPSRSPLHF
TGTGCCAGCACCGTCGAGCCCTCGCGGTCACCCCTCCACTTT
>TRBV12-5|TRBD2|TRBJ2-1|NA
CASARELADYNEQFF
TGTGCTAGTGCCAGGGAACTAGCGGACTACAATGAGCAGTTCTTC
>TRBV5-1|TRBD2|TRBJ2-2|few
CASSLRTSVNTGELFF
TGCGCCAGCAGCTTAAGGACTAGCGTGAACACCGGGGAGCTGTTTTTT
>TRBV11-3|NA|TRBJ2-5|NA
CASSFGEKETQYF
TGTGCCAGCAGCTTTGGAGAAAAAGAGACCCAGTACTTC
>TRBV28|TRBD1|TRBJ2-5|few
CASSLRWGRGRDETQYF
TGTGCCAGCAGTCTCCGTTGGGGCAGGGGGCGTGATGAGACCCAGTACTTC
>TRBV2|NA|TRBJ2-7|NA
CASSERTGAPQQYF
TGTGCCAGCAGTGAAAGGACTGGAGCTCCGCAGCAGTACTTC
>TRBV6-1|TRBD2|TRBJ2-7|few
CASTRGRGGYPEQYF
TGTGCCAGCACCCGAGGGAGGGGAGGCTATCCCGAGCAGTACTTC
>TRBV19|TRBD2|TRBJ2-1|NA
CASSIFSSEGLAGVGYNEQFF
TGTGCCAGTAGTATCTTTTCCTCAGAGGGACTAGCGGGAGTAGGGTACAATGAGCAGTTCTTC
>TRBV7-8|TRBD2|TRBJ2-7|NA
CASSPGRTSGRALAYEQYF
TGTGCCAGCAGCCCAGGACGGACTAGCGGGAGGGCATTGGCCTACGAGCAGTACTTC
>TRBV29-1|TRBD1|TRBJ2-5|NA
CSVVRDRGQTQYF
TGCAGCGTTGTCCGGGACAGGGGGCAGACCCAGTACTTC
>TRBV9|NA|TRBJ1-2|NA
CASSGGGPGGYTF
TGTGCCAGCAGCGGGGGGGGCCCGGGCGGCTACACCTTC
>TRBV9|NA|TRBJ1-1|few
CASSPRGGALNTEAFF
TGTGCCAGCAGCCCGAGAGGTGGGGCTCTGAACACTGAAGCTTTCTTT
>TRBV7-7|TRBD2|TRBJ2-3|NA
CASSLSGVTDTQYF
TGTGCCAGCAGCTTAAGCGGGGTCACAGATACGCAGTATTTT
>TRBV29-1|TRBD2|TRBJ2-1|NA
CSTWTSGYNEQFF
TGCAGCACATGGACTAGCGGGTACAATGAGCAGTTCTTC
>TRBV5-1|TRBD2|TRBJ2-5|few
CASSFGTSGTREQYF
TGCGCCAGCAGCTTCGGGACTAGCGGGACGCGTGAGCAGTACTTC